The present entry profiles one T cell receptor (beta chain) with its context. No antigen is known for it. The sample originates from a study of cytomegalovirus exposure and HLA in healthy donors. Study-wide context: Earlier sequencing of approximately 180 million T cells yielded roughly 100 million unique TCR beta sequences. An early release of data contained around 80 million unique TCRs, which came from HLA-typed donors.

Primers for the PCR totalled 60 Vbeta and 13 Jbeta. Original data processing: There were 80 million or so unique TCR beta chains by a later count, and approximately 11 million of them were shared. The repertoire was sequenced with immunoSEQ multiplex PCR; TCRdb's copy has only in-frame clones and lacks some. That table furnishes V, J and clone size, whereas the DNA furnished D and trimming. This repertoire comprises about 130,000 clones; its ten largest clones make up approximately 2.6%. Germline V CDR1 and CDR2: SNHLY, FYNNEI. The CDR3 length is 15 residues. V lost 6 bases, J lost 5 bases, and 6 bases stayed unmatched. Study-wide points: Near-uniform donor sequencing depth was presumed by presence/absence analyses.

The V call is TRBV2, the J call TRBJ2-2, with 10 bases that match TRBD1. The sequencing sample was made of PBMCs. The TCR sequence derives from a man aged 25 to 40 in good health and CMV-seronegative. The CDR3 reads CASSADRGRTGELFF. DNA for the CDR3: TGTGCCAGCAGCGCTGACAGGGGGCGGACCGGGGAGCTGTTTTTT.